The text below deals with one T cell receptor beta chain. The PCR employed 60 Vbeta primers together with 13 Jbeta primers. The data were produced by immunoSEQ multiplex PCR, yet TCRdb's version contains in-frame clones alone and is incomplete. This sample yields approximately 110,000 clones, of which 55% to 70% are seen a single time; roughly 2% belongs to the top ten. The data are from a study of cytomegalovirus exposure and HLA in healthy donors. Per the germline V gene, CDR1 is MDHEN and CDR2 is SYDVKM. J gave up 6 bases and V 1 base, and 11 bases lay outside the gene matches. The CDR3 loop spans 18 amino acids.

The chain has TRBV28 and TRBJ1-6, with 8 bases aligning to TRBD1. The TCR originated in a woman in her thirties in good health and CMV-seronegative. Sequencing was performed on PBMCs. The CDR3 here is CASSLSPQGGLANSPLHF. The CDR3 DNA reads as TGTGCCAGCAGTTTATCACCACAGGGGGGGTTAGCTAATTCACCCCTCCACTTT.